This TCR beta chain was observed in a study of T cell responses to AZD1222 COVID-19 vaccine. Regarding the study as a whole: Reports say nearly half of spike-specific TCRs go after unmutated variant regions. Spike-specific TCR breadth and depth went up after people got two AZD1222 doses. Of the AZD1222 recipients, only five to seven were seropositive at baseline.

Assay used: immunoSEQ multiplex PCR; TCRdb lists only in-frame clones, some missing. The sample shows around 160,000 clones, 70% to 90% of them seen only once. This clone was seen a few times. As yet, its antigen is unknown. The material was peripheral blood, obtained on day 0 of AZD1222 vaccination. The receptor was isolated from an adult in good health.

CDR3 DNA: TGTGCCAGCAGTTTTACTACAGTTCTGTACTTC. Translating gives CASSFTTVLYF. This chain connects TRBV28 to TRBJ2-7; D remains ambiguous. The germline V gene encodes CDR1 MDHEN and CDR2 SYDVKM. V was pared by 3 bases and J by 12 bases, with 12 bases between. This CDR3 comprises 11 residues.